What follows are 24 T cell receptor beta chains derived from one specimen sequenced in a study of blood T cells in healthy people across ages (dated by TCRdb to 2015 to 2017). Receptors were amplified or captured by 5' RACE. Sequenced using an Illumina HiSeq 2500. A second PCR of about 7 to 12 cycles was run with a J-beta primer mix and a sample-barcoded 5' primer. Starting from the raw public reads, TCRdb applied fastp trimming at Q25, assembled clones with MiXCR and retained in-frame beta chains. One record per CDR3 amino acid sequence lists the most common genes and DNA. The sample profile shows about 1.4 million distinct CDR3 sequences; approximately 59% of them were found once. Of the sample, under 8.5% is held by the ten largest clones. Sequenced sample: blood. The receptors come from a man aged 18-30 years in good health.

There are a few counts of this clonotype. The chain carries TRBV20-1 and TRBJ1-6, with TRBD1 matching 8 bases. J gave up 7 bases and V 3 bases, and 5 bases lay outside the gene matches. CDR1 is DFQATT and CDR2 is SNEGSKA in the germline V gene (reference sequence). CDR3 size: 14 residues. The CDR3 spells CSASFRQGNSPLHF. CDR3 nucleotide sequence: TGCAGTGCTAGTTTCCGACAGGGGAATTCACCCCTCCACTTT.

The chain joins TRBV27 to TRBJ2-1; D possibly corresponds to TRBD2 (6 bases). The CDR3 runs 14 residues. V was trimmed by 5 bases and J by 7 bases, leaving 15 bases between them. The germline V gene encodes CDR1 MNHEY and CDR2 SMNVEV (reference sequence). The CDR3 spells CASSPVGGINEQFF. In DNA form, the CDR3 reads TGTGCCAGCAGTCCTGTGGGGGGAATAAATGAGCAGTTCTTC.

This clonotype was recorded only once. The rearrangement uses TRBV29-1 and TRBJ2-3; D perhaps matches TRBD1 (5 bases). CDR1 SQVTM and CDR2 ANQGSEA come from the germline V gene. This CDR3 contains 15 residues. Trimming cost V 4 bases and J 4 bases, with 18 bases left between them. The CDR3, as DNA: TGCAGCGTTGGCTCTCCACAGGCCGGGCCAGATACGCAGTATTTT. It codes for CSVGSPQAGPDTQYF.

V is TRBV6-5 and J is TRBJ2-3, with 11 bases fitting TRBD2. The germline gives CDR1 MNHEY, CDR2 SVGAGI. The CDR3 runs 15 residues. J gave up 3 bases and V 8 bases, and 7 bases lay outside the gene matches. This CDR3 reads CASRIAGGRTDTQYF. As DNA, the CDR3 is TGTGCCAGCCGAATAGCGGGAGGGCGGACAGATACGCAGTATTTT.

The chain is built from TRBV2 and TRBJ2-1, with D perhaps TRBD1 or TRBD2 (5 bases each). V was shortened by 1 base and J by 4 bases, with 11 bases between the two germline ends. The germline V gene encodes CDR1 SNHLY and CDR2 FYNNEI. The CDR3 consists of 15 residues. This chain's CDR3 is CASSEGDGHYNEQFF. For the CDR3, the DNA is TGTGCCAGCAGTGAAGGGGACGGGCATTACAATGAGCAGTTCTTC.

This rearrangement joins TRBV7-9 to TRBJ1-1; no clear D. V lost 5 bases, J lost 1 base, and 8 bases lay in between. CDR3 length: 13 residues. Germline assignment: CDR1 SEHNR and CDR2 FQNEAQ (reference sequence). The CDR3, as DNA: TGTGCCAGCAGCATGGAGGGGAACACTGAAGCTTTCTTT. Its protein product is CASSMEGNTEAFF.

The chain employs TRBV15 and TRBJ2-3, with 14 bases that match TRBD2. This CDR3 contains 22 residues. Unmatched junction bases numbered 20, after V lost 6 bases and J lost 0 bases. Germline assignment: CDR1 LNHNV and CDR2 YYDKDF (reference sequence). This chain's CDR3 is CATSVTIGLAGGSDASTDTQYF. DNA of the CDR3: TGTGCCACCAGTGTTACGATAGGACTAGCGGGAGGATCAGACGCTAGCACAGATACGCAGTATTTT.

To note about this clonotype: The junction departs from germline at one end; a sequencing error may be responsible. The rearrangement joins TRBV2 to TRBJ1-2; D is unclear. CDR1 and CDR2 (germline): SNHLY, FYNNEI. This CDR3 is 14 amino acids long. CDR3 nucleotides: TGTGCCAGCAGCTTTGGACGGGTGGACTATGGTTACACCTTC. This codes for CASSFGRVDYGYTF.

The V and J genes are TRBV20-1 and TRBJ2-7; 14 nucleotides agree with TRBD2. This CDR3 has 15 residues. J lost 4 bases, V lost 1 base, and 3 bases had no gene match. The germline V gene encodes CDR1 DFQATT and CDR2 SNEGSKA (reference sequence). DNA for the CDR3: TGCAGTGCTAGAGCCGGGACTAGCGGGAGTTACGAGCAGTACTTC. Translation: CSARAGTSGSYEQYF.

J is TRBJ2-5 and V is TRBV20-1; the D gene is possibly TRBD2 (5 bases). Germline V lookup: CDR1 DFQATT, CDR2 SNEGSKA (reference sequence). The CDR3 sequence is 14 residues long. The V gene lost 6 bases and the J gene lost 3 bases, with 17 bases spanning the gap. The CDR3 DNA reads TGCAGTGCCCTACTAGATCGTCTCGAAGAGACCCAGTACTTC. The encoded protein is CSALLDRLEETQYF.

V and J are TRBV27 and TRBJ2-1; TRBD1 agrees at 7 bases. The CDR3 runs 12 residues. Germline V gives CDR1 MNHEY, CDR2 SMNVEV (reference sequence). Trimming at V came to 8 bases and at J to 6 bases, leaving 4 bases not matched to a gene. The chain's CDR3 is CASLDRVNEQFF. The CDR3 coding sequence is TGTGCCAGCCTTGACAGGGTCAATGAGCAGTTCTTC.

The rearrangement joins TRBV28 to TRBJ2-1; D might be TRBD1 (5 bases). The CDR3 has 14 amino acids. Germline lookup yields CDR1 MDHEN and CDR2 SYDVKM. The ends were cut back, 6 bases at V and 2 bases at J, with 11 bases in the middle. The CDR3 is CASSSDSAYNEQFF. The DNA of the CDR3 is TGTGCCAGCAGCAGTGACAGCGCCTACAATGAGCAGTTCTTC.

A few counts support this clonotype. This chain connects TRBV20-1 to TRBJ2-4; D possibly corresponds to TRBD1 (6 bases). Germline V CDR1 and CDR2: DFQATT, SNEGSKA (reference sequence). The CDR3 covers 15 residues. V shed 0 bases and J shed 0 bases, with 9 bases lying between them. CDR3 nucleotide sequence: TGCAGTGCTAGAGACAGGGGTAGAGCCAAAAACATTCAGTACTTC. It yields the protein CSARDRGRAKNIQYF.

The chain couples TRBV7-2 to TRBJ2-5; 10 bases are shared with TRBD2. The CDR3 consists of 15 residues. Trimming cost V 1 base and J 5 bases; bases outside gene matches: 4. The germline V gene has CDR1 SGHTA and CDR2 FQGNSA. The DNA of the CDR3 is TGTGCCAGCAGCTTAGTAACTAGCGGGGTGGAGACCCAGTACTTC. Translation gives CASSLVTSGVETQYF. Supplemented by reference TRBV7-2 and TRBJ2-5, the full variable domain reads GAGVSQSPSNKVTEKGKDVELRCDPISGHTALYWYRQSLGQGLEFLIYFQGNSAPDKSGLPSDRFSAERTGGSVSTLTIQRTQQEDSAVYLCASSLVTSGVETQYFGPGTRLLVL.

This clonotype has more than one count but fewer than ten. V gene TRBV29-1 combines with J gene TRBJ2-3; maybe TRBD1 (5 bases). The germline gives CDR1 SQVTM, CDR2 ANQGSEA. The CDR3 loop spans 11 amino acids. Trimming took off 7 bases at V and 4 bases at J, with 9 bases between the two ends. CDR3 DNA sequence: TGCAGCGGGGAACAGGCAGATACGCAGTATTTT. It specifies CSGEQADTQYF.

The chain couples TRBV7-8 to TRBJ2-1; 16 bases line up with TRBD2. With 6 bases clipped from V and 7 bases from J, the junction kept 9 bases outside the gene matches. CDR1 is SGHVS and CDR2 is FQNEAQ in the germline V gene. CDR3 length equals 17 residues. CDR3 DNA sequence: TGTGCCAGCAGTTCCGGGACTAGCGGGAGGGCATCGAATGAGCAGTTCTTC. Translating it yields CASSSGTSGRASNEQFF.

The V gene is TRBV18, the J gene TRBJ2-4; 10 bases map to TRBD2. CDR3 length: 18 residues. Germline lookup yields CDR1 KGHSH and CDR2 LQKENI. Trimming cost V 1 base and J 0 bases; bases outside gene matches: 6. CDR3 nucleotide sequence: TGTGCCAGCTCACCACGCCTAGCGGGGGCGTTAGCCAAAAACATTCAGTACTTC. Protein: CASSPRLAGALAKNIQYF.

This clonotype was detected a few times. The rearrangement uses TRBV12-3 or TRBV12-4 and TRBJ1-4; D remains unclear. The length of the CDR3 is 14 residues. The ends were cut back, 4 bases at V and 7 bases at J, with 13 bases in the middle. CDR3 coding DNA: TGTGCCAGCAGTTCCATAGAAAGTATTGAAAAACTGTTTTTT. Translation gives CASSSIESIEKLFF.

The rearrangement links TRBV4-2 to TRBJ2-1; TRBD1 or TRBD2 may be the D gene (5 bases each). The V and J ends lost 10 bases and 0 bases respectively, with 10 bases between them. The germline gives CDR1 LGHNA, CDR2 YNFKEQ. This CDR3 has 13 amino acids. The CDR3 sequence is CATAGSSYNEQFF. CDR3 nucleotide sequence: TGTGCCACTGCAGGGAGCTCCTACAATGAGCAGTTCTTC.

The gene calls are TRBV20-1 and TRBJ2-1; D uncertain. The ends were cut back, 5 bases at V and 9 bases at J, with 11 bases in the middle. The CDR3 totals 11 residues. Per the germline V gene, CDR1 is DFQATT and CDR2 is SNEGSKA (reference sequence). The CDR3 sequence is CSAEAQTEQFF. The CDR3 nucleotides read TGCAGTGCTGAGGCGCAGACTGAGCAGTTCTTC.

The chain links TRBV4-1 to TRBJ1-2; possible D gene TRBD1, 6 bases. The V and J ends lost 1 base and 4 bases respectively, with 16 bases between them. This CDR3 spans 16 amino acids. Germline CDR1 reads MGHRA; CDR2 reads YSYEKL. CDR3 loop: CASSQARLTGFYGYTF. Here the CDR3 DNA reads TGCGCCAGCAGCCAAGCCCGCCTTACAGGGTTCTATGGCTACACCTTC.

This chain links TRBV6-5 with TRBJ2-1, with 10 bases fitting TRBD2. The CDR3 is 18 amino acids. J was trimmed by 4 bases and V by 0 bases; bases with no gene match: 9. CDR1 is MNHEY and CDR2 is SVGAGI in the germline V gene. The CDR3 sequence: CASSYSVPRTSGYNEQFF. In DNA form, the CDR3 reads TGTGCCAGCAGTTACTCCGTGCCTAGGACTAGCGGTTACAATGAGCAGTTCTTC.

This rearrangement joins TRBV4-2 to TRBJ2-3; 7 bases align to TRBD2. CDR1 and CDR2 from the germline V gene are LGHNA and YNFKEQ. V gave up 3 bases and J gave up 2 bases; unmatched junction bases: 17. The CDR3 has 19 residues. The CDR3 protein is CASSQASGNPLTPTDTQYF. CDR3 coding DNA: TGTGCCAGCAGCCAGGCTAGCGGAAATCCGCTGACCCCCACAGATACGCAGTATTTT.

The genes are TRBV7-9 and TRBJ1-2, with unresolved D. Germline V gives CDR1 SEHNR, CDR2 FQNEAQ (reference sequence). V gave up 5 bases and J gave up 4 bases, with 11 bases separating them. The CDR3 runs to 13 residues. The CDR3 protein is CASSTPSGYGYTF. The DNA of the CDR3 is TGTGCCAGCAGCACCCCAAGTGGCTATGGCTACACCTTC.